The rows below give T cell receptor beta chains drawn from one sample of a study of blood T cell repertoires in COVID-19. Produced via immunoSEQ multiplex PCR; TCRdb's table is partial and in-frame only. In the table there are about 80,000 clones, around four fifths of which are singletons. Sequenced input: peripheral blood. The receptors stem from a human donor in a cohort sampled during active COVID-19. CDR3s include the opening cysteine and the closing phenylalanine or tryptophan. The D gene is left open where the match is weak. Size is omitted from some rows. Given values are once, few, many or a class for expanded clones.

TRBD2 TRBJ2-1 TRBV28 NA TGTGCCAGCAGGAGAACTAGCGGGAGCTCCTACAATGAGCAGTTCTTC CASRRTSGSSYNEQFF
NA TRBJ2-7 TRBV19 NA TGTGCCAGTAGTATCAGGGTGGACAGCTACGAGCAGTACTTC CASSIRVDSYEQYF
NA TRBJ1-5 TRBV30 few TGTGCCTGGATAAGGTGGGAGGGAGGGAAGGATCAGCCCCAGCATTTT CAWIRWEGGKDQPQHF
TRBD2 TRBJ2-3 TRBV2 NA TGTGCCAGCATCGGACTAGCGGGGGGAGGGTCGCAGTATTTT CASIGLAGGGSQYF
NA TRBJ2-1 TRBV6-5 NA TGTGCCAGCAGTTACGACAGCTACAATGAGCAGTTCTTC CASSYDSYNEQFF
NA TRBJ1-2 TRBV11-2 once TGTGCCAGCAGCCAAAGGTCAGGGTCGAGCACCTTC CASSQRSGSSTF
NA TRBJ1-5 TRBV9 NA TGTGCCAGCAGCGTGGAGAATAGCAATCAGCCCCAGCATTTT CASSVENSNQPQHF
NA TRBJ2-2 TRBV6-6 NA TGTGCCAGCAGTTACTCGGGAGGCGGGGAGCTGTTTTTT CASSYSGGGELFF
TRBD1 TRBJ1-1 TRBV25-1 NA TGTGCCAGCAGTGGGGGGACAGGGGCGAACACTGAAGCTTTCTTT CASSGGTGANTEAFF
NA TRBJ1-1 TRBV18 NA TGTGCCAGCTCACCAGAGAAACAGGTGGGGACTGAAGCTTTCTTT CASSPEKQVGTEAFF
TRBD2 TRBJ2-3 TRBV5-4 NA TGTGCCAGCAGCTCCGGGACTAGCGGGAGCACAGATACGCAGTATTTT CASSSGTSGSTDTQYF
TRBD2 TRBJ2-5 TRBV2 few TGTGCCAGCAGGGGACTAGCGGGGGCCCAAGAGACCCAGTACTTC CASRGLAGAQETQYF
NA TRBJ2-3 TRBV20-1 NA TGCAGTGCTAGAGACCTGGATACGCAGTATTTT CSARDLDTQYF
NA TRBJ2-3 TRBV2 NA TGTGCCAGCAGTCTCCTTACAGATACGCAGTATTTT CASSLLTDTQYF
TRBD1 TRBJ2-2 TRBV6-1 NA TGTGCCAGCAGTGACAGGGGGAACGGGGAGCTGTTTTTT CASSDRGNGELFF
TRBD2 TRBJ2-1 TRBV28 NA TGTGCCAGCAGTTCGCCGGGACTAAACTACAGGTATGAGCAGTTCTTC CASSSPGLNYRYEQFF
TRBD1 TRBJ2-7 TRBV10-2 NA TGCGCCAGCAGTGAGCCAGGGCAGGGGGTCTACGAGCAGTACTTC CASSEPGQGVYEQYF
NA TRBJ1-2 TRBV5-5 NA TGTGCCAGCAGCTTGAAGTGGGGAGACTATGGCTACACCTTC CASSLKWGDYGYTF
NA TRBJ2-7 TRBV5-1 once TGCGCCAGCAGCCCAAGGGGCGGAGACTCCTACGAGCAGTACTTC CASSPRGGDSYEQYF
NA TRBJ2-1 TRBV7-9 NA TGTGCCAGCAGCTTACCAGGGAATGAGCAGTTCTTC CASSLPGNEQFF
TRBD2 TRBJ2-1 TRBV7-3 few TGTGCCAGCAGCTTACTAGTGGGAGGGCGAAATGAGCAGTTCTTC CASSLLVGGRNEQFF
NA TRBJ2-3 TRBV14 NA TGTGCCAGCAGCCAAGATCTGGGGCTAGATACGCAGTATTTT CASSQDLGLDTQYF
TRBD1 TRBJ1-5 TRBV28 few TGTGCCAGCAGTCACAACAGGGGTCTTGGCAATCAGCCCCAGCATTTT CASSHNRGLGNQPQHF
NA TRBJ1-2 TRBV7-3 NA TGTGCCAGCAGCTTAACCGGCAGGGGCGGCTACACCTTC CASSLTGRGGYTF
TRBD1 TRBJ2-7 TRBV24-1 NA TGTGCCACCAGTGACCCGGACAGGGGATTCGAGCAGTACTTC CATSDPDRGFEQYF
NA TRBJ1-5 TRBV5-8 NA TGTGCCAGCAGCTTGGAGTTAGGGGTTAGCAATCAGCCCCAGCATTTT CASSLELGVSNQPQHF
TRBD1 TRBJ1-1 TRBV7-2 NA TGTGCCAGCAGCTTGGGGACAGGGCAAACTGAAGCTTTCTTT CASSLGTGQTEAFF
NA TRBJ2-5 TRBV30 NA TGTGCCTGGAGTGTCCCCACTACTGGGGGGGAGACCCAGTACTTC CAWSVPTTGGETQYF
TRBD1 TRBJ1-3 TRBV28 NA TGTGCCAGCAGTAAGGGGGCATCAGCGGGAAACACCATATATTTT CASSKGASAGNTIYF
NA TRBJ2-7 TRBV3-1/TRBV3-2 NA TGTGCCAGCAGCCAATTTCCAGGGGTTAGCTCCTACGAGCAGTACTTC CASSQFPGVSSYEQYF
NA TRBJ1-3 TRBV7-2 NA TGTGCCAGCAGCTCTCCGGGACTTTCTGGAAACACCATATATTTT CASSSPGLSGNTIYF
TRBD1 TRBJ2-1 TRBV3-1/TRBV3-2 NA TGTGCCAGCAGCCAAGTGACAGGGAGAGACAATGAGCAGTTCTTC CASSQVTGRDNEQFF
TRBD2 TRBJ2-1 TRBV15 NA TGTGCCACCAGCCCGGGACTAGGGACGGGCAATGAGCAGTTCTTC CATSPGLGTGNEQFF
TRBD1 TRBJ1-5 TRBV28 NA TGTGCCAGTGGGACAGGGGCCTATAGCAATCAGCCCCAGCATTTT CASGTGAYSNQPQHF
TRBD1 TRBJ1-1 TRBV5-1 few TGCGCCAGCAGCTTACGGACAGGGGGAGTTACTGAAGCTTTCTTT CASSLRTGGVTEAFF
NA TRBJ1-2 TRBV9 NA TGTGCCAGCAGTCCGGCAGGGTCGAACTATGGCTACACCTTC CASSPAGSNYGYTF
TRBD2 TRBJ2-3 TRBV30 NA TGTGCCTGGAGTGTGCCAGCGGGGGGCCCAAGACTCACAGATACGCAGTATTTT CAWSVPAGGPRLTDTQYF
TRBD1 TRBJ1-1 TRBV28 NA TGTGCCAGCATCTTTCAGGGGGCTCGAGCTGAAGCTTTCTTT CASIFQGARAEAFF
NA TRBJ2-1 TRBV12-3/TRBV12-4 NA TGTGCCGGCGGGCTTTACAATGAGCAGTTCTTC CAGGLYNEQFF
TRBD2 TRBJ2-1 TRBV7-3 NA TGTGCCAGCAGCCCCACGGGAGGCGGTGAGCAGTTCTTC CASSPTGGGEQFF